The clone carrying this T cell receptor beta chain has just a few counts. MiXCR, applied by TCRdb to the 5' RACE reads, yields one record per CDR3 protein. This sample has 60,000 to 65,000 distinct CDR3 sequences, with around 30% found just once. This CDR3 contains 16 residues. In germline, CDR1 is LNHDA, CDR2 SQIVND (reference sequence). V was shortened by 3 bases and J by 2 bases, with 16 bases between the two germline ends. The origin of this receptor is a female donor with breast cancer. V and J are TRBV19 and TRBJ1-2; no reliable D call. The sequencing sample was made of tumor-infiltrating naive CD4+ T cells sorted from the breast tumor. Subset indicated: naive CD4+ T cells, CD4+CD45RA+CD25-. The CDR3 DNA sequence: TGTGCCAGTAGTATGTCGGGCCCAAATAACAACTATGGCTACACCTTC. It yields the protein CASSMSGPNNNYGYTF.